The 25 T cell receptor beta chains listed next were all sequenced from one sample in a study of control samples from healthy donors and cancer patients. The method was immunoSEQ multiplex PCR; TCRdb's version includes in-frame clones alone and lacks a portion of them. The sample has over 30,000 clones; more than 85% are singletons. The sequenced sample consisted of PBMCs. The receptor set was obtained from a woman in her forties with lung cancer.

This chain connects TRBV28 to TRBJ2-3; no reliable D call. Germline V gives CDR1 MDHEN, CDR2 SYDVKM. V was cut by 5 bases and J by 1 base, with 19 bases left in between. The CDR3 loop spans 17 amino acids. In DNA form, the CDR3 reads TGTGCCAGCAGTCCAAACCCCCCTCTTGGGGGCACAGATACGCAGTATTTT. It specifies CASSPNPPLGGTDTQYF.

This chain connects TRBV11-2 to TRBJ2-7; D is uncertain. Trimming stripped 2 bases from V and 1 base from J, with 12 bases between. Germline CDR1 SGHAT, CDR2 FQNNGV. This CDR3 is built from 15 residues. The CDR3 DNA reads TGTGCCAGCAGCTTATGGGCGGAAACGTCCTACGAGCAGTACTTC. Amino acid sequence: CASSLWAETSYEQYF.

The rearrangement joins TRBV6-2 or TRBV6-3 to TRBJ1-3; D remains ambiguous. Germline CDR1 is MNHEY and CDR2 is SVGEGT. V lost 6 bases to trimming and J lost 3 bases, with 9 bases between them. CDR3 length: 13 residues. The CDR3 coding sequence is TGTGCCAGCAGCCTTTCAAGTGGAAACACCATATATTTT. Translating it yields CASSLSSGNTIYF.

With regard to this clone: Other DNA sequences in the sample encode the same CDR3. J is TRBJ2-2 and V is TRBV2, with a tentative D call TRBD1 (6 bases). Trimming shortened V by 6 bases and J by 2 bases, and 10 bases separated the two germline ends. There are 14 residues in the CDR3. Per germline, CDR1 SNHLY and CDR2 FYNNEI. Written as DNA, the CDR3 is TGTGCCAGCAGAACGGGACAAAACACCGGGGAGCTGTTTTTT. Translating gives CASRTGQNTGELFF.

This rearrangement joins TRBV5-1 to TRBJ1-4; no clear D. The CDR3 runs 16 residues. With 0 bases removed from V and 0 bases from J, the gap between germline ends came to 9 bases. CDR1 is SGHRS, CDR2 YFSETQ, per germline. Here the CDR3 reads CASSLGMFSTNEKLFF. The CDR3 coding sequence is TGCGCCAGCAGCTTGGGAATGTTCTCAACTAATGAAAAACTGTTTTTT. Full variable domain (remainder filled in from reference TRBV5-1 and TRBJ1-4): KAGVTQTPRYLIKTRGQQVTLSCSPISGHRSVSWYQQTPGQGLQFLFEYFSETQRNKGNFPGRFSGRQFSNSRSEMNVSTLELGDSALYLCASSLGMFSTNEKLFFGSGTQLSVL.

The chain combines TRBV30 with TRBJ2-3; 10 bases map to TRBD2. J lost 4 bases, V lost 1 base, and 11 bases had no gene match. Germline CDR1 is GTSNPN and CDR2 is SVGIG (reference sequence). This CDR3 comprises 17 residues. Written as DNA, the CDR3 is TGTGCCTGGAGTGGGGTCAAAGCGGGGGGGCCATCAGATACGCAGTATTTT. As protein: CAWSGVKAGGPSDTQYF.

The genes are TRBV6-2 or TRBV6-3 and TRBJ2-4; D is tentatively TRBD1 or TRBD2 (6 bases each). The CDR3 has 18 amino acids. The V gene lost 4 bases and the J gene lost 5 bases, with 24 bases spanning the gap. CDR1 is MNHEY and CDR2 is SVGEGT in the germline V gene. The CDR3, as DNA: TGTGCCAGCAGTTTAGAACCTTGGGGGGACATAGAAGAAAACATTCAGTACTTC. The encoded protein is CASSLEPWGDIEENIQYF.

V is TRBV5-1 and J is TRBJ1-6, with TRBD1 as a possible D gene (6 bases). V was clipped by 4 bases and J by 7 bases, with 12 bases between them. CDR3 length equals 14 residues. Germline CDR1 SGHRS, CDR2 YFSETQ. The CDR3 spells CASSPVGQNSPLHF. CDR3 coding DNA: TGCGCCAGCAGCCCCGTAGGACAGAATTCACCCCTCCACTTT.

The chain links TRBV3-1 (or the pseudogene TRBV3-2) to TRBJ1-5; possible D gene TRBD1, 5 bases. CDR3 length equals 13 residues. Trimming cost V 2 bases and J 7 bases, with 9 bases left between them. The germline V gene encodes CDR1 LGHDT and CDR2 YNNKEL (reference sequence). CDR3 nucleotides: TGTGCCAGCAGCCAATCTGGGGGGCAGCCCCAGCATTTT. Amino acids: CASSQSGGQPQHF.

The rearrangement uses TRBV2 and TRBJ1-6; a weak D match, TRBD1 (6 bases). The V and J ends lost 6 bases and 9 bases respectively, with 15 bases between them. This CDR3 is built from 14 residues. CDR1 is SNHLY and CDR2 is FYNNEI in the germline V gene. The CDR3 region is CASRTGTQGSPLHF. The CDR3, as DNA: TGTGCCAGCAGGACCGGGACACAGGGTTCACCCCTCCACTTT.

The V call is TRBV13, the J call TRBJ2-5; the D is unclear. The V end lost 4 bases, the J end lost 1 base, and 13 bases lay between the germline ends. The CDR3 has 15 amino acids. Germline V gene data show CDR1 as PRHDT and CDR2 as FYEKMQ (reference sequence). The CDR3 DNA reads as TGTGCCAGCAGCTCCCGGCCCTTTCCCCAAGAGACCCAGTACTTC. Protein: CASSSRPFPQETQYF.

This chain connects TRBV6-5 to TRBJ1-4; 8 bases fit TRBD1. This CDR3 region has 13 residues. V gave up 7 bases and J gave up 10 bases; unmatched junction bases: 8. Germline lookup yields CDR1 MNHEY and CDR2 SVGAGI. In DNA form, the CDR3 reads TGTGCCAGCAAGGACAGGGATTTAGCAAAACTGTTTTTT. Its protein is CASKDRDLAKLFF.

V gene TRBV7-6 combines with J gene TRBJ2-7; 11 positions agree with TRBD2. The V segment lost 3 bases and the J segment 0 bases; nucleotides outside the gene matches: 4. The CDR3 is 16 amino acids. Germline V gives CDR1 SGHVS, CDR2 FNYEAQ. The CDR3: CASSLGGTSGSYEQYF. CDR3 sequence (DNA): TGTGCCAGCAGCTTGGGGGGGACTAGCGGCTCCTACGAGCAGTACTTC.

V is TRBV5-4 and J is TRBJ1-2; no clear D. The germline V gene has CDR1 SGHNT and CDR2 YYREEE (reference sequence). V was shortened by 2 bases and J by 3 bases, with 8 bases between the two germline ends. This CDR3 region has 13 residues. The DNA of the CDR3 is TGTGCCAGCAGCTTACCGGGCGACTATGGCTACACCTTC. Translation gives CASSLPGDYGYTF.

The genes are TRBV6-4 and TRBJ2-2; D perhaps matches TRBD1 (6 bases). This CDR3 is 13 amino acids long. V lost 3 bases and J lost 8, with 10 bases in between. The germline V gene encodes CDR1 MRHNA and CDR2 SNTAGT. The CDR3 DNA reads TGTGCCAGCAGTGAAAGGGGGAATGGGGAGCTGTTTTTT. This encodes CASSERGNGELFF.

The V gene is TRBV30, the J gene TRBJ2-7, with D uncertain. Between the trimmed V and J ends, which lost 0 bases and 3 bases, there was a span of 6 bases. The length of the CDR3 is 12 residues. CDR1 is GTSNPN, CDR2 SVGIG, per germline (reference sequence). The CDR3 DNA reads TGTGCCTGGAGTGTATCGGTCTACGAGCAGTACTTC. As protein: CAWSVSVYEQYF.

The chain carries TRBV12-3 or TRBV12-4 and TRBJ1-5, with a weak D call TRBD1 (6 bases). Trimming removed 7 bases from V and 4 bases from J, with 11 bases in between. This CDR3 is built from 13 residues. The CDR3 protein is CASTRDTNQPQHF. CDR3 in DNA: TGTGCCAGCACCCGGGACACTAATCAGCCCCAGCATTTT.

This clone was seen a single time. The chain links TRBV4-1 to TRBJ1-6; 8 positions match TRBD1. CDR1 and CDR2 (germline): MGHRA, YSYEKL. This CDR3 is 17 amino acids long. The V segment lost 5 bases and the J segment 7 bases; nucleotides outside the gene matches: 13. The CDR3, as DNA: TGCGCCAGCAGCAGACTGGTACAGGGGGTTAGCAATTCACCCCTCCACTTT. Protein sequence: CASSRLVQGVSNSPLHF.

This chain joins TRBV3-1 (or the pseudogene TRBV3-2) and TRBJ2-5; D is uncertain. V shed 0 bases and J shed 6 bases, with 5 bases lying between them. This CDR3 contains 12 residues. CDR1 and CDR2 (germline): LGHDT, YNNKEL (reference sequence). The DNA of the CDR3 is TGTGCCAGCAGCCAAGATGGGCAGACCCAGTACTTC. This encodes CASSQDGQTQYF.

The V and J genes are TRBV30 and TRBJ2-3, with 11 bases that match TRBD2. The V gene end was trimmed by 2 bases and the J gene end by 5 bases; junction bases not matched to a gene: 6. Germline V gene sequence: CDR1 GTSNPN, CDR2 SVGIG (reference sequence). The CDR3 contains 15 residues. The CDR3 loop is CAWSLSGGAGDTQYF. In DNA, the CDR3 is TGTGCCTGGAGTCTTAGCGGGGGGGCCGGAGATACGCAGTATTTT.

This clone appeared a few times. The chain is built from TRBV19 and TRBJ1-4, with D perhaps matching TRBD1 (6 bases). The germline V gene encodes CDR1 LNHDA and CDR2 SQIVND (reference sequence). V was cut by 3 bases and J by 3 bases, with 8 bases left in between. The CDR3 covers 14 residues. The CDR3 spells CASSMGAANEKLFF. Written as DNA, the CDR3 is TGTGCCAGTAGTATGGGGGCAGCTAATGAAAAACTGTTTTTT.

CDR3 nucleotide sequence: TGTGCCAGCAGCTTAAGTCAGGAGAATGGCTACACCTTC. Its translation is CASSLSQENGYTF. The rearrangement links TRBV11-3 to TRBJ1-2, with unresolved D. V was trimmed by 2 bases and J by 6 bases, leaving 10 bases between them. CDR1 is SGHNT and CDR2 is YENEEA in the germline V gene. The CDR3 length is 13 residues.

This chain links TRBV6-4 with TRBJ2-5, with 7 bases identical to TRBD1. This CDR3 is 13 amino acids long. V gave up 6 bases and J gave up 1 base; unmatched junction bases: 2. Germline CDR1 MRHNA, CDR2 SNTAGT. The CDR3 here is CASSRDSQETQYF. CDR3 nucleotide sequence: TGTGCCAGCAGCCGGGACAGCCAAGAGACCCAGTACTTC.

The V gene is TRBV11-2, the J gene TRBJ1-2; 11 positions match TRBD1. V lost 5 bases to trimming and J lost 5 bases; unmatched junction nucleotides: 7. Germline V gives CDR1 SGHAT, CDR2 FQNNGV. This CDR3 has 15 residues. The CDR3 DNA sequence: TGTGCCAGCAGCCTCGGACAGGGGGCTAGGTATGGCTACACCTTC. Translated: CASSLGQGARYGYTF. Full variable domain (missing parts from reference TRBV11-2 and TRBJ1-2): EAGVAQSPRYKIIEKRQSVAFWCNPISGHATLYWYQQILGQGPKLLIQFQNNGVVDDSQLPKDRFSAERLKGVDSTLKIQPAKLEDSAVYLCASSLGQGARYGYTFGSGTRLTVV.

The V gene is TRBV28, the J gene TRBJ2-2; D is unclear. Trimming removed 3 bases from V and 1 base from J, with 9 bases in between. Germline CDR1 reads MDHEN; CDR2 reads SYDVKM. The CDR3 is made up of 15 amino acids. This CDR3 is CASSFFTENTGELFF. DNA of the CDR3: TGTGCCAGCAGTTTCTTCACGGAGAACACCGGGGAGCTGTTTTTT.